A single sample gave rise to the 9 T cell receptor beta chains below, sequenced in a study of blood T cell repertoires in COVID-19. Some clones are missing from TCRdb's copy, which holds only in-frame ones; the method was immunoSEQ multiplex PCR. The sample carries 40,000 or so clones, around 85% recorded once. Sequenced material: peripheral blood. The receptors originated from a human donor in a cohort sampled during active COVID-19.

The genes are TRBV6-6 and TRBJ2-7, with 12 nucleotides matching TRBD2. V lost 2 bases, J lost 4 bases, and 0 bases stayed unmatched. The length of the CDR3 is 14 residues. The germline V gene encodes CDR1 MNHNY and CDR2 SVGAGI (reference sequence). CDR3 bases: TGTGCCAGCAGTTACGGACTAGCGGGGTACGAGCAGTACTTC. This gives the protein CASSYGLAGYEQYF.

This chain uses TRBV23-1 with TRBJ2-5; the match to TRBD1 covers 7 bases. TRBV23-1 is marked as an open reading frame, function uncertain. The CDR3 loop spans 14 amino acids. V gave up 8 bases and J gave up 4 bases; unmatched junction bases: 10. CDR3 sequence reads: CASHPRDSGETQYF. CDR3 DNA: TGCGCCAGCCACCCCCGGGACAGTGGAGAGACCCAGTACTTC.

Only a few counts were recorded for this clone. This chain uses TRBV3-1 (or the pseudogene TRBV3-2) with TRBJ2-7; the D is unclear. The length of the CDR3 is 14 residues. Deletions cut 1 base from V and 2 bases from J, with 9 bases between. The germline CDR1 and CDR2 sequences are LGHDT and YNNKEL (reference sequence). This CDR3 reads CASSQVDGAYEQYF. DNA of the CDR3: TGTGCCAGCAGCCAAGTCGACGGAGCCTACGAGCAGTACTTC.

V and J are TRBV5-1 and TRBJ2-7; D possibly corresponds to TRBD2 (6 bases). The V and J ends lost 1 base and 5 bases respectively, with 16 bases between them. Germline lookup yields CDR1 SGHRS and CDR2 YFSETQ. This CDR3 contains 15 residues. The CDR3: CASSLMLAGTDEQYF. The CDR3, as DNA: TGCGCCAGCAGCTTGATGCTGGCGGGGACCGACGAGCAGTACTTC.

The chain employs TRBV2 and TRBJ1-1; TRBD1 matches at 8 bases. This CDR3 is built from 15 residues. CDR1 and CDR2 (germline): SNHLY, FYNNEI. V dropped 7 bases and J dropped 5; count of bases not matched to a gene: 12. DNA of the CDR3: TGTGCCAGCACCCCCCGGACAGGGCTAACAACTGAAGCTTTCTTT. Protein product: CASTPRTGLTTEAFF.

On this clone itself: The sample contains more than one DNA sequence encoding this CDR3. This chain joins TRBV7-3 and TRBJ2-1, with 7 positions matching TRBD2. The CDR3 sequence is 13 residues long. Germline loops: CDR1 SGHTA, CDR2 FQGTGA. V shed 4 bases, J shed 7 bases, and the junction held 4 bases outside the gene matches. The CDR3, as DNA: TGTGCCAGCAGCTGGGGAGGGCGGAATGAGCAGTTCTTC. This sequence encodes CASSWGGRNEQFF.

The chain has TRBV9 and TRBJ1-2, with D possibly matching TRBD1 (5 bases). Per the germline V gene, CDR1 is SGDLS and CDR2 is YYNGEE. V lost 0 bases and J 2 bases, leaving 11 bases between the germline ends. The CDR3 length is 15 residues. The CDR3 DNA follows: TGTGCCAGCAGCGTAGGGGGGGTGCGAAACTATGGCTACACCTTC. The encoded protein is CASSVGGVRNYGYTF.

The chain employs TRBV27 and TRBJ1-6; D might be TRBD1 (6 bases). The CDR3 spans 21 residues. The germline V and J ends were trimmed by 2 bases and 0 bases, with 23 bases remaining between them. From germline, CDR1 is MNHEY and CDR2 SMNVEV (reference sequence). CDR3 amino acids: CASSLKPKQGPLSSYNSPLHF. The CDR3 DNA reads TGTGCCAGCAGTTTAAAACCAAAACAGGGCCCACTGAGCTCCTATAATTCACCCCTCCACTTT.

The chain employs TRBV10-2 and TRBJ2-5, with a tentative D call TRBD1 (6 bases). The germline V gene has CDR1 WSHSY and CDR2 SAAADI. This CDR3 comprises 14 residues. Trimming removed 0 bases at V and 5 bases at J, with 10 bases between. The CDR3: CASSESGGRETQYF. The CDR3 nucleotides read TGCGCCAGCAGTGAGTCTGGGGGCAGGGAGACCCAGTACTTC.